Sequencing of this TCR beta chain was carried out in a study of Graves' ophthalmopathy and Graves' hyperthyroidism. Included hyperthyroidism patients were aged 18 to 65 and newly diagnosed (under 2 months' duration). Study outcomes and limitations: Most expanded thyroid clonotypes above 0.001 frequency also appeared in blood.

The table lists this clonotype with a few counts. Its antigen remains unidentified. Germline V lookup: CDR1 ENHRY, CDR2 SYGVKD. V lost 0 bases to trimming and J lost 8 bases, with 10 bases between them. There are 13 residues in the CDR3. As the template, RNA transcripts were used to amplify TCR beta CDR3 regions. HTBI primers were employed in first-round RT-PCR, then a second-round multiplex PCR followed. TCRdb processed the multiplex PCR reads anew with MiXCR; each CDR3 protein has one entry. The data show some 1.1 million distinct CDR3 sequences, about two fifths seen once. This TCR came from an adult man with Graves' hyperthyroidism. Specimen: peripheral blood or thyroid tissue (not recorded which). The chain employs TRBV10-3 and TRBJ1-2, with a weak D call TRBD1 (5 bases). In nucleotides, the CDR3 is TGTGCCATCAGTGAGTCGGGGGGTCGCGGCTACACCTTC. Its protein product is CAISESGGRGYTF.